The 28 T cell receptor beta chains below all came from one sample that was sequenced in a study of OX40 agonist ivuxolimab in advanced cancers. Data came from immunoSEQ multiplex PCR; TCRdb stores just in-frame clones and leaves some out. Among approximately 58,000 clones listed, approximately 91% were seen once. The material was CD4+ or CD8+ T cells sorted from blood, obtained in a trial of the OX40 agonist ivuxolimab. The receptors originated from an adult with an advanced solid tumor such as melanoma, head and neck, liver or kidney cancer.

This clone was detected a few times. The J gene is TRBJ1-5, the V gene TRBV6-6; D unclear. V lost 3 bases, J lost 5 bases, and 5 bases lay in between. Germline-derived CDR1 and CDR2 are MNHNY and SVGAGI (reference sequence). CDR3 size: 12 residues. CDR3: CASSYVDQPQHF. CDR3 in DNA: TGTGCCAGCAGTTATGTGGATCAGCCCCAGCATTTT.

This chain links TRBV6-5 with TRBJ2-3; D might be TRBD1 (6 bases). Trimming removed 7 bases at V and 8 bases at J, with 16 bases between. From germline, CDR1 is MNHEY and CDR2 SVGAGI. This CDR3 has 13 amino acids. CDR3 residues: CASMKEARGTQYF. The DNA for the CDR3 is TGTGCCAGCATGAAGGAGGCCAGGGGTACGCAGTATTTT.

The J gene is TRBJ2-2, the V gene TRBV5-7; a possible D gene is TRBD2 (6 bases). TRBV5-7 is classed as an ORF, of uncertain function. Trimming removed 4 bases at V and 2 bases at J, with 21 bases between. This CDR3 is 18 amino acids long. This CDR3 is CASSLTQPSSENTGELFF. The CDR3 DNA is TGTGCCAGCAGCCTAACTCAACCCTCTAGCGAAAACACCGGGGAGCTGTTTTTT.

The chain employs TRBV28 and TRBJ2-4; D assignment may be TRBD1 or TRBD2 (5 bases each). The germline V gene encodes CDR1 MDHEN and CDR2 SYDVKM. With 2 bases removed from V and 6 bases from J, the gap between germline ends came to 11 bases. CDR3 length equals 14 residues. DNA for the CDR3: TGTGCCAGCAGTTTAGGCTCGAGGGGAAACATTCAGTACTTC. The encoded protein is CASSLGSRGNIQYF.

The J gene is TRBJ2-1, the V gene TRBV7-3; maybe TRBD1 (6 bases). The V end lost 8 bases, the J end lost 14 bases, and 22 bases lay between the germline ends. Germline loops: CDR1 SGHTA, CDR2 FQGTGA. The CDR3 covers 13 residues. The CDR3 DNA follows: TGTGCCAGCCGACGACACGCGACTGAGGGGGAGTTCTTC. The encoded protein is CASRRHATEGEFF.

J is TRBJ2-7 and V is TRBV18, with no clear D. The CDR3 spans 12 residues. Germline CDR1 is KGHSH and CDR2 is LQKENI. V was shortened by 2 bases and J by 0 bases, with 2 bases between the two germline ends. The CDR3, as DNA: TGTGCCAGCTCACCAAGCTCCTACGAGCAGTACTTC. Translated: CASSPSSYEQYF.

This clone was seen a few times. V and J are TRBV25-1 and TRBJ2-1, with TRBD2 matching 8 bases. Germline V CDR1 and CDR2: MGHDK, SYGVNS. The CDR3 covers 15 residues. The V gene end was trimmed by 7 bases and the J gene end by 7 bases; junction bases not matched to a gene: 12. The CDR3, as DNA: TGTGCCAGCACTTCCGGGACTAGTCCCAAGAATGAGCAGTTCTTC. Amino acids: CASTSGTSPKNEQFF.

The rearrangement links TRBV27 to TRBJ2-2, with 9 bases fitting TRBD2. With V trimmed by 4 bases and J by 7 bases, 10 bases remained unmatched. This CDR3 region has 16 residues. Germline loops: CDR1 MNHEY, CDR2 SMNVEV (reference sequence). The DNA of the CDR3 is TGTGCCAGCAGTTCCCGGATAGCGGGAGTGGGCGGGGAGCTGTTTTTT. It specifies CASSSRIAGVGGELFF.

This chain connects TRBV5-4 to TRBJ2-4; 10 positions agree with TRBD1. J gave up 1 base and V 5 bases, and 6 bases lay outside the gene matches. Germline assignment: CDR1 SGHNT and CDR2 YYREEE (reference sequence). The CDR3 has 16 amino acids. CDR3 region: CASSFPGQGAKNIQYF. The CDR3 bases are TGTGCCAGCAGTTTCCCGGGACAGGGGGCCAAAAACATTCAGTACTTC.

This chain links TRBV6-6 with TRBJ1-2, with 9 bases aligning to TRBD1. Germline lookup yields CDR1 MNHNY and CDR2 SVGAGI (reference sequence). The CDR3 runs to 14 residues. Trimming cost V 4 bases and J 0 bases; bases outside gene matches: 0. The CDR3 DNA is TGTGCCAGCAGTTGGGACAGGGCTAACTATGGCTACACCTTC. Translating it yields CASSWDRANYGYTF.

This chain connects TRBV7-6 to TRBJ2-1; 7 bases map to TRBD2. CDR1 SGHVS and CDR2 FNYEAQ come from the germline V gene. The V and J ends lost 5 bases and 5 bases, in that order; junction bases with no gene match: 9. The CDR3 loop spans 15 amino acids. CDR3 amino acids: CASSRSGERDNEQFF. CDR3 nucleotide sequence: TGTGCCAGCAGCCGGAGCGGGGAACGCGACAATGAGCAGTTCTTC.

The chain combines TRBV7-6 with TRBJ2-5; D might be TRBD2 (6 bases). Trimming stripped 5 bases from V and 3 bases from J, with 16 bases between. The CDR3 consists of 15 residues. Per the germline V gene, CDR1 is SGHVS and CDR2 is FNYEAQ. The CDR3 region is CASSRNLGGEETQYF. CDR3 DNA sequence: TGTGCCAGCAGCCGGAATTTGGGAGGTGAAGAGACCCAGTACTTC.

About this clone: Other nucleotide sequences from this sample produce the same CDR3. The chain couples TRBV7-3 to TRBJ2-3; D assignment may be TRBD1 or TRBD2 (5 bases each). The V end was cut by 2 bases, the J end by 4 bases, with 7 bases between. The CDR3 loop spans 13 amino acids. Germline CDR1 is SGHTA and CDR2 is FQGTGA. The DNA for the CDR3 is TGTGCCAGCAGCTTAGGGGGAGCAGATACGCAGTATTTT. This encodes CASSLGGADTQYF.

The chain has TRBV9 and TRBJ2-3; TRBD2 aligns across 8 bases. Germline lookup yields CDR1 SGDLS and CDR2 YYNGEE. This CDR3 spans 17 amino acids. J was trimmed by 6 bases and V by 0 bases; bases with no gene match: 12. This chain's CDR3 is CASSVGFSGGGSDTQYF. The CDR3, as DNA: TGTGCCAGCAGCGTAGGATTTTCGGGAGGGGGGTCGGATACGCAGTATTTT.

This clone is a singleton in its sample. This chain uses TRBV27 with TRBJ2-1; TRBD1 matches at 9 bases. The CDR3 spans 15 residues. The germline V gene has CDR1 MNHEY and CDR2 SMNVEV (reference sequence). Trimming cost V 7 bases and J 2 bases; bases outside gene matches: 6. In nucleotides, the CDR3 is TGTGCCAGCACCCACGGGACAGGGCCCTACAATGAGCAGTTCTTC. Its translation: CASTHGTGPYNEQFF.

This clone was seen a few times. The chain uses TRBV5-5 and TRBJ2-7; TRBD2 matches 9 bases. After removal of 3 bases from V and 6 bases from J, the junction contained 10 bases not matched to a gene. From germline, CDR1 is SGHKS and CDR2 YYEKEE (reference sequence). The CDR3 covers 15 residues. DNA for the CDR3: TGTGCCAGCAGCTGGGGGGCTAGCGGGATAAGCGAGCAGTACTTC. Translation: CASSWGASGISEQYF.

The genes are TRBV27 and TRBJ2-3; 7 bases match TRBD2. The CDR3 runs to 16 residues. Trimming cost V 4 bases and J 3 bases; bases outside gene matches: 10. CDR1 and CDR2 (germline): MNHEY, SMNVEV (reference sequence). CDR3 protein: CASSSWGQGGTDTQYF. CDR3 coding DNA: TGTGCCAGCAGTTCTTGGGGCCAGGGAGGGACAGATACGCAGTATTTT.

The rearrangement joins TRBV14 to TRBJ1-1, with D perhaps matching TRBD1 (5 bases). Germline V gene sequence: CDR1 SGHDN, CDR2 FVKESK. V shed 4 bases and J shed 8 bases, with 23 bases lying between them. The CDR3 runs 16 residues. The CDR3 spells CASSPQITGLSAEAFF. Here the CDR3 DNA reads TGTGCCAGCAGCCCACAGATTACGGGGCTCTCCGCGGAAGCTTTCTTT.

Here the CDR3 DNA reads TGCGCCAGCAGCTCGCTTAGCGGGGCGGGGTACGAGCAGTACTTC. This encodes CASSSLSGAGYEQYF. The J gene is TRBJ2-7, the V gene TRBV5-1, with TRBD2 matching over 8 bases. The V and J ends lost 3 bases and 4 bases, in that order; junction bases with no gene match: 9. Germline V gene sequence: CDR1 SGHRS, CDR2 YFSETQ. CDR3 length: 15 amino acids.

The chain joins TRBV18 to TRBJ1-5, with a tentative D call TRBD1 (6 bases). The V end lost 8 bases, the J end lost 7 bases, and 21 bases lay between the germline ends. Germline assignment: CDR1 KGHSH and CDR2 LQKENI. The CDR3 totals 15 residues. CDR3 amino acids: CASRATSTGSQPQHF. For the CDR3, the DNA is TGTGCCAGCCGCGCAACGAGTACAGGGTCCCAGCCCCAGCATTTT.

The chain carries TRBV6-5 and TRBJ2-3, with no clear D. CDR3 length: 11 amino acids. V shed 5 bases and J shed 2 bases, with 2 bases lying between them. Per germline, CDR1 MNHEY and CDR2 SVGAGI. CDR3 region: CASSNTDTQYF. The CDR3 nucleotides read TGTGCCAGCAGTAACACAGATACGCAGTATTTT.

Concerning this clone itself: Mismatch with germline at one junction end may stem from a read error. This chain links TRBV5-8 with TRBJ1-1, with unresolved D. In germline, CDR1 is SGHTS, CDR2 YDEGEE. This CDR3 is 13 amino acids long. The CDR3 sequence: CVSSLFREGEAFF. CDR3 DNA: TGTGTCAGCAGCTTGTTCCGGGAGGGTGAAGCTTTCTTT.

The gene calls are TRBV27 and TRBJ2-5, with 9 bases matching TRBD2. Germline values: CDR1 MNHEY, CDR2 SMNVEV (reference sequence). This CDR3 region has 14 residues. V lost 6 bases to trimming and J lost 3 bases; unmatched junction nucleotides: 5. The CDR3 here is CASSELAGEETQYF. CDR3 DNA: TGTGCCAGCAGCGAACTAGCGGGTGAAGAGACCCAGTACTTC.

The chain employs TRBV12-5 and TRBJ2-2; TRBD2 might be the D (6 bases). With 7 bases removed from V and 3 bases from J, the gap between germline ends came to 9 bases. The CDR3 contains 13 residues. Germline CDR1 is LGHNT and CDR2 is FRNRAP. Here the CDR3 reads CASAWEDTGELFF. CDR3 in DNA: TGTGCTAGTGCCTGGGAGGACACCGGGGAGCTGTTTTTT.

The chain joins TRBV5-1 to TRBJ2-2; 7 nucleotides align to TRBD1. This CDR3 spans 16 amino acids. Losses at the gene ends were 2 bases for V and 5 bases for J; bases not matched to a gene: 9. Germline lookup yields CDR1 SGHRS and CDR2 YFSETQ. In DNA, the CDR3 is TGCGCCAGCAGCTTAGAAGGGACAGCTACAACCGGGGAGCTGTTTTTT. Its protein product is CASSLEGTATTGELFF. The full variable domain, with the rest looked up from reference TRBV5-1 and TRBJ2-2, is KAGVTQTPRYLIKTRGQQVTLSCSPISGHRSVSWYQQTPGQGLQFLFEYFSETQRNKGNFPGRFSGRQFSNSRSEMNVSTLELGDSALYLCASSLEGTATTGELFFGEGSRLTVL.

V is TRBV28 and J is TRBJ1-2, with 7 bases aligning to TRBD1. This CDR3 comprises 13 residues. The trim removed 6 bases at V and 7 bases at J, leaving 8 bases unmatched. Germline loops: CDR1 MDHEN, CDR2 SYDVKM. CDR3 sequence: CASRYTGVGGYTF. The CDR3 DNA sequence: TGTGCCAGCAGGTACACAGGGGTCGGTGGCTACACCTTC.

This chain uses TRBV5-6 with TRBJ1-2; 7 positions agree with TRBD1. This CDR3 region has 13 residues. The germline V gene has CDR1 SGHDT and CDR2 YYEEEE. V was clipped by 4 bases and J by 4 bases; unmatched bases: 4. CDR3 residues: CASSMTGIYGYTF. As DNA, the CDR3 is TGTGCCAGCAGCATGACAGGGATCTATGGCTACACCTTC.

V gene TRBV10-3 combines with J gene TRBJ1-4, with TRBD1 matching 8 bases. CDR3 length: 16 amino acids. Germline V gene sequence: CDR1 ENHRY, CDR2 SYGVKD. Trimming took 0 bases from V and 6 from J; bases not matched to a gene: 6. CDR3 loop: CAISESAGGADEKLFF. CDR3 in DNA: TGTGCCATCAGTGAGTCGGCAGGGGGCGCAGATGAAAAACTGTTTTTT.